This T cell receptor (beta chain) is drawn from a study of PD-1 blockade in classical Hodgkin lymphoma. Overall study results and limits: Patients with a complete response exhibited baseline diversity comparable to newly diagnosed patients. Reported findings placed baseline TCR diversity lower in newly diagnosed patients (compared with healthy donors). No one has yet defined what causes the repertoire differences, which may be disease activity or prior therapy.

The CDR3 loop spans 15 amino acids. V lost 6 bases to trimming and J lost 4 bases; unmatched junction nucleotides: 11. From germline, CDR1 is MGHRA and CDR2 YSYEKL. All the patients suffered relapse after autologous stem cell transplantation, and brentuximab vedotin exposure differed. Magnetic depletion of non-target cells from thawed PBMCs yielded purified CD8+ T cells. This clone was seen a single time. The antigen is undetermined. The protocol was immunoSEQ multiplex PCR, while the TCRdb copy is restricted to in-frame clones and leaves out a portion. In the table there are under 5,500 clones, 70% to 80% of which are singletons.

The material sequenced was CD8+ T cells from blood, taken at baseline. V is TRBV4-1 and J is TRBJ1-1; 7 bases map to TRBD1. The clonotype comes from a human donor with classical Hodgkin lymphoma. In DNA, the CDR3 is TGCGCCAGCAGGGATGGGGCACAGGGGCCCACTGAAGCTTTCTTT. The encoded protein is CASRDGAQGPTEAFF.